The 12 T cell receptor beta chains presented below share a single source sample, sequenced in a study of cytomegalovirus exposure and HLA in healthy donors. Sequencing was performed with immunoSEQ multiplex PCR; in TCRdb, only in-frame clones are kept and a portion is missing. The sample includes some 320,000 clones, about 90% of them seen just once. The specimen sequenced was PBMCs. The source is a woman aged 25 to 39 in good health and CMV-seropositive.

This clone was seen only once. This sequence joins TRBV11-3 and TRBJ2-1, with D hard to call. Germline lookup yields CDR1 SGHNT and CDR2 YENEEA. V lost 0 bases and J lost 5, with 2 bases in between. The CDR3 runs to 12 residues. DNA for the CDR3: TGTGCCAGCAGCTTAGACGACAATGAGCAGTTCTTC. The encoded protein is CASSLDDNEQFF.

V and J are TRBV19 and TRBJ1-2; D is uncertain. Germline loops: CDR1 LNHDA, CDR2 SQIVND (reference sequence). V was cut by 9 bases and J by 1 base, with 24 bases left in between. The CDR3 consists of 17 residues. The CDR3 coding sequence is TGTGCCAGCAGCCCACCAAATCTCAGCTTACTTAACTATGGCTACACCTTC. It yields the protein CASSPPNLSLLNYGYTF.

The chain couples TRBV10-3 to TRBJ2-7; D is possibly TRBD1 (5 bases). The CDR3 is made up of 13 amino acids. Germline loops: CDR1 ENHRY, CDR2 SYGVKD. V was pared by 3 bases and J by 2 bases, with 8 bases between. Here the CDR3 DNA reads TGTGCCATCAGTGATCAGGGAACCTACGAGCAGTACTTC. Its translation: CAISDQGTYEQYF.

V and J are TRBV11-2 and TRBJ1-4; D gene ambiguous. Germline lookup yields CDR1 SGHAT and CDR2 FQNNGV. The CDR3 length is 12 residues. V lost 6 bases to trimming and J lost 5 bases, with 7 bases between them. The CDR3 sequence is CASRGPNEKLFF. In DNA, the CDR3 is TGTGCCAGCAGAGGGCCCAATGAAAAACTGTTTTTT.

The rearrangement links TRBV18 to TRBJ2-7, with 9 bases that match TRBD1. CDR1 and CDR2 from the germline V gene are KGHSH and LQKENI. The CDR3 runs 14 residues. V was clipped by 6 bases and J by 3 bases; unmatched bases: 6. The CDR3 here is CASSPGTGSYEQYF. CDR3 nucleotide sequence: TGTGCCAGCTCCCCCGGGACAGGGAGCTACGAGCAGTACTTC.

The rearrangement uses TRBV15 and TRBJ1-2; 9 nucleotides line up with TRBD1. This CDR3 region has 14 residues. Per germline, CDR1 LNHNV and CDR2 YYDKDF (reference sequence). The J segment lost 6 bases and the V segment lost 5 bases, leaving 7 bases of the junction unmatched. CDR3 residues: CATSGTGTGNGYTF. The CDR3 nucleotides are TGTGCCACCAGCGGAACCGGGACAGGGAATGGCTACACCTTC.

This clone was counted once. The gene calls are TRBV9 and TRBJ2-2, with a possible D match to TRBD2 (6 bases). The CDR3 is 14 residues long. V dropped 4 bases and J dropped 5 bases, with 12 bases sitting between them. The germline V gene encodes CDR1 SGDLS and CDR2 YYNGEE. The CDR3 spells CASSLQAGTGELFF. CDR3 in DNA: TGTGCCAGCAGCCTCCAGGCGGGGACCGGGGAGCTGTTTTTT.

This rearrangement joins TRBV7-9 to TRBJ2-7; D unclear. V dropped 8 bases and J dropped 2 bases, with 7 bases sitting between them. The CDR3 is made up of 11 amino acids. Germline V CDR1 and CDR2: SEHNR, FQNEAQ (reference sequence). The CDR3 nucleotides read TGTGCCAGCCTCGGAACCTACGAGCAGTACTTC. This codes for CASLGTYEQYF.

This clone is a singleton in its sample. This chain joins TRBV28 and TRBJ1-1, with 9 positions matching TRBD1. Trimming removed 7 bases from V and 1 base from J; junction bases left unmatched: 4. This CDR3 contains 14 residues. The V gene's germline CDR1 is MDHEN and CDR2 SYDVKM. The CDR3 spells CASIPDRGNTEAFF. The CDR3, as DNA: TGTGCCAGCATCCCGGACAGGGGGAACACTGAAGCTTTCTTT.

The CDR3 bases are TGTGCCAGCTCACCAAGAGCCCCCGGGACAGCCTACGAGCAGTACTTC. Its translation: CASSPRAPGTAYEQYF. The chain carries TRBV18 and TRBJ2-7, with TRBD1 matching over 7 bases. This CDR3 comprises 16 residues. The germline CDR1 and CDR2 sequences are KGHSH and LQKENI. The V gene end was trimmed by 2 bases and the J gene end by 2 bases; junction bases not matched to a gene: 9.

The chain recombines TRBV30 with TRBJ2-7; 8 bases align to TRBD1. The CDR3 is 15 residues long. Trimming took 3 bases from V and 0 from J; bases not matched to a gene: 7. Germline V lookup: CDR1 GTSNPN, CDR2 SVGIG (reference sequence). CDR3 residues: CAWSRGTGLSYEQYF. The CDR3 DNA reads TGTGCCTGGAGCCGCGGGACAGGACTCTCCTACGAGCAGTACTTC.

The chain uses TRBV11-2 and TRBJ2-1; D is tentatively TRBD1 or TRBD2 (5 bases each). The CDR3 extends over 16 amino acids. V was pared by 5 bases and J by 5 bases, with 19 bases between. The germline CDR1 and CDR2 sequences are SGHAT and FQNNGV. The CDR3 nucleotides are TGTGCCAGCAGCCCGGCCGGGACCCACTACGACAATGAGCAGTTCTTC. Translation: CASSPAGTHYDNEQFF.